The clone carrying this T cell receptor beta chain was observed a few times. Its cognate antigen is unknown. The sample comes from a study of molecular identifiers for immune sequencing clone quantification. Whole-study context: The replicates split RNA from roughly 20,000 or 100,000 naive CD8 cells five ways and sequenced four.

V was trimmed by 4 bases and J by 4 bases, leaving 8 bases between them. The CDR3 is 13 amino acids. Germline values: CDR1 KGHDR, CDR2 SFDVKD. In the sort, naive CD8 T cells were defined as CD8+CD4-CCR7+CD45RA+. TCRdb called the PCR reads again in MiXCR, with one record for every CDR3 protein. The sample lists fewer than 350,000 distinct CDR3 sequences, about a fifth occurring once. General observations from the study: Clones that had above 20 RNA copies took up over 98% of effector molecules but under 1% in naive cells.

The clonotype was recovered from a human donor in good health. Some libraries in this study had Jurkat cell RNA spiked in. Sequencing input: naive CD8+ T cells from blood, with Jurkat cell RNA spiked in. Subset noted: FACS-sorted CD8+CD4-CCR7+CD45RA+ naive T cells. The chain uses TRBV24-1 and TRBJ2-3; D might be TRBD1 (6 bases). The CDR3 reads CATSEAGADTQYF. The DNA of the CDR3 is TGTGCCACCAGTGAAGCAGGGGCAGATACGCAGTATTTT.